Each of the 28 T cell receptor beta chains below was sequenced from the same sample in a study of shared clonotypes between healthy human individuals. Some clones are missing from TCRdb's copy, which holds only in-frame ones; the method was immunoSEQ multiplex PCR. Of over 850,000 clones in the sample, 75% to 80% were seen once. The specimen sequenced was memory CD4+ T cells from PBMCs. Noted subset: CD45RA-negative fraction. The receptors here all came from a man in his late teens or twenties in good health. Some clones in this sample may be carry-over from other donors' samples.

The gene calls are TRBV2 and TRBJ1-5, with D unresolved. Trimming took 7 bases from V and 2 from J, leaving 12 bases between them. Germline loops: CDR1 SNHLY, CDR2 FYNNEI. This CDR3 is built from 14 residues. The DNA of the CDR3 is TGTGCCAGCACCCAGACATCGGGCAATCAGCCCCAGCATTTT. Amino acid sequence: CASTQTSGNQPQHF. Drawing the rest from reference TRBV2 and TRBJ1-5, the complete variable domain is EPEVTQTPSHQVTQMGQEVILRCVPISNHLYFYWYRQILGQKVEFLVSFYNNEISEKSEIFDDQFSVERPDGSNFTLKIRSTKLEDSAMYFCASTQTSGNQPQHFGDGTRLSIL.

The sample holds a few counts of this clone. The V call is TRBV5-4, the J call TRBJ1-1; the match to TRBD1 covers 7 bases. This CDR3 contains 12 residues. Germline V gives CDR1 SGHNT, CDR2 YYREEE (reference sequence). V lost 3 bases and J lost 8; bases outside the gene matches: 4. DNA for the CDR3: TGTGCCAGCAGCTGGGAGACAGGGGAAGCTTTCTTT. Translated, it gives CASSWETGEAFF. Full variable domain (outside the CDR3, taken from reference TRBV5-4 and TRBJ1-1): ETGVTQSPTHLIKTRGQQVTLRCSSQSGHNTVSWYQQALGQGPQFIFQYYREEENGRGNFPPRFSGLQFPNYSSELNVNALELDDSALYLCASSWETGEAFFGQGTRLTVV.

The chain carries TRBV6-5 and TRBJ1-4, with 7 positions matching TRBD1. Germline CDR1 and CDR2: MNHEY and SVGAGI. V was clipped by 6 bases and J by 7 bases; unmatched bases: 11. The CDR3 sequence is 15 residues long. CDR3 sequence: CASRRIRGLGEKLFF. CDR3 nucleotides: TGTGCCAGCAGGAGGATAAGGGGGCTCGGTGAAAAACTGTTTTTT.

The chain is built from TRBV27 and TRBJ2-6; D might be TRBD1 (5 bases). The CDR3 spans 15 residues. V shed 5 bases and J shed 2 bases, with 10 bases lying between them. CDR1 and CDR2 from the germline V gene are MNHEY and SMNVEV (reference sequence). CDR3 in amino acids: CASSRQSAGANVLTF. DNA of the CDR3: TGTGCCAGCAGTCGACAGTCCGCTGGGGCCAACGTCCTGACTTTC.

The chain employs TRBV30 and TRBJ1-1; D perhaps matches TRBD1 (5 bases). The CDR3 is 13 residues long. V was clipped by 0 bases and J by 3 bases, with 8 bases between them. Looked up from germline, CDR1 is GTSNPN and CDR2 is SVGIG (reference sequence). The CDR3 sequence is CAWSVAGDTEAFF. Written as DNA, the CDR3 is TGTGCCTGGAGTGTAGCGGGGGACACTGAAGCTTTCTTT.

This rearrangement joins TRBV11-2 to TRBJ2-1; D ambiguous. The CDR3 loop spans 14 amino acids. V was clipped by 0 bases and J by 6 bases, with 9 bases between them. CDR1 and CDR2 from the germline V gene are SGHAT and FQNNGV. DNA for the CDR3: TGTGCCAGCAGCTTAGAGTCCTATATCAATGAGCAGTTCTTC. It codes for CASSLESYINEQFF.

J is TRBJ2-1 and V is TRBV5-6, with 7 bases aligning to TRBD2. This CDR3 contains 15 residues. V lost 2 bases, J lost 2 bases, and 4 bases stayed unmatched. CDR1 SGHDT and CDR2 YYEEEE come from the germline V gene. Here the CDR3 reads CASSLPGTTYNEQFF. CDR3 bases: TGTGCCAGCAGCTTACCCGGGACTACCTACAATGAGCAGTTCTTC. Combining the CDR3 with reference TRBV5-6 and TRBJ2-1 gives the whole variable domain DAGVTQSPTHLIKTRGQQVTLRCSPKSGHDTVSWYQQALGQGPQFIFQYYEEEERQRGNFPDRFSGHQFPNYSSELNVNALLLGDSALYLCASSLPGTTYNEQFFGPGTRLTVL.

The rearrangement joins TRBV19 to TRBJ1-5; D is possibly TRBD1 (5 bases). V shed 10 bases and J shed 5 bases, with 15 bases lying between them. This CDR3 is 13 amino acids long. Germline values: CDR1 LNHDA, CDR2 SQIVND (reference sequence). CDR3 sequence (DNA): TGTGCCACGGCCGGGTGGGGCGATCAGCCCCAGCATTTT. Amino acid sequence: CATAGWGDQPQHF. Supplemented by reference TRBV19 and TRBJ1-5, the full variable domain reads DGGITQSPKYLFRKEGQNVTLSCEQNLNHDAMYWYRQDPGQGLRLIYYSQIVNDFQKGDIAEGYSVSREKKESFPLTVTSAQKNPTAFYLCATAGWGDQPQHFGDGTRLSIL.

This clone was counted a few times. The chain carries TRBV28 and TRBJ1-4; possible D gene TRBD1, 5 bases. This CDR3 region has 14 residues. Germline-derived CDR1 and CDR2 are MDHEN and SYDVKM. The V gene lost 6 bases and the J gene lost 8 bases, with 16 bases spanning the gap. The CDR3 protein is CASRLGEVSEKLFF. DNA for the CDR3: TGTGCCAGCAGATTGGGGGAGGTGAGCGAAAAACTGTTTTTT.

With respect to this clone: An end of the junction does not agree with germline; a read error may underlie this. The sample has other DNA sequences that encode this CDR3 too. The DNA for the CDR3 is TGTGCCAGCAGTCAAGCGGACGTCACCGGGGAGCTGTTTTTT. Its protein product is CASSQADVTGELFF. The chain recombines TRBV4-2 with TRBJ2-2, with D tentatively TRBD2 (5 bases). CDR3 length: 14 amino acids. Germline CDR1 reads LGHNA; CDR2 reads YNFKEQ.

Notes on this clone: A read error likely explains this, since a far larger clone differs by one base. This chain connects TRBV7-9 to TRBJ2-5, with TRBD1 matching 8 bases. Germline V gene sequence: CDR1 SEHNR, CDR2 FQNEAQ (reference sequence). Unmatched junction bases numbered 0, after V lost 5 bases and J lost 4 bases. The length of the CDR3 is 12 residues. CDR3 loop: CASSGQGETQYF. The CDR3 region has the DNA TGTGCCAGCAGCGGACAGGGAGAGACCCAGTACTTC.

The chain is built from TRBV10-2 and TRBJ2-1; weak D call: TRBD2 (5 bases). V shed 7 bases and J shed 7 bases, with 8 bases lying between them. In germline, CDR1 is WSHSY, CDR2 SAAADI. The CDR3 consists of 11 residues. Written as DNA, the CDR3 is TGCGCCAGCACGGGATATAATGAGCAGTTCTTC. Translation gives CASTGYNEQFF.

The rearrangement links TRBV28 to TRBJ1-2, with no clear D. Germline CDR1 and CDR2: MDHEN and SYDVKM. This CDR3 is 13 amino acids long. Trimming stripped 3 bases from V and 4 bases from J, with 9 bases between. In DNA form, the CDR3 reads TGTGCCAGCAGTTTTCAAGGTCCCTATGGCTACACCTTC. Translation gives CASSFQGPYGYTF.

The genes are TRBV27 and TRBJ1-5; maybe TRBD1 (5 bases). Germline CDR1 reads MNHEY; CDR2 reads SMNVEV (reference sequence). With 5 bases removed from V and 3 bases from J, the gap between germline ends came to 14 bases. The CDR3 has 15 amino acids. CDR3 loop: CASSPRDGYNQPQHF. CDR3 nucleotides: TGTGCCAGCAGTCCACGGGACGGGTACAATCAGCCCCAGCATTTT.

V is TRBV5-1 and J is TRBJ2-3; 11 positions agree with TRBD2. Germline V lookup: CDR1 SGHRS, CDR2 YFSETQ. CDR3 size: 16 residues. Trimming at V came to 6 bases and at J to 10 bases, leaving 16 bases not matched to a gene. The CDR3 protein is CASTTTGLAGGPAQYF. The CDR3 nucleotides read TGCGCCAGCACAACCACGGGGTTAGCGGGGGGGCCCGCGCAGTATTTT.

This clone was seen just once. This chain connects TRBV7-3 to TRBJ2-1; no definite D call. There are 15 residues in the CDR3. V lost 3 bases and J 9 bases, leaving 18 bases between the germline ends. CDR1 and CDR2 (germline): SGHTA, FQGTGA. CDR3 in DNA: TGTGCCAGCAGCTTTACTCAAAACCCTGGCGGTGAGCAGTTCTTC. Its protein is CASSFTQNPGGEQFF. Using reference TRBV7-3 and TRBJ2-1 for the parts outside the CDR3, the full variable domain is GAGVSQTPSNKVTEKGKYVELRCDPISGHTALYWYRQSLGQGPEFLIYFQGTGAADDSGLPNDRFFAVRPEGSVSTLKIQRTERGDSAVYLCASSFTQNPGGEQFFGPGTRLTVL.

This chain joins TRBV2 and TRBJ1-3, with 7 bases identical to TRBD1. J gave up 0 bases and V 6 bases, and 5 bases lay outside the gene matches. Germline-derived CDR1 and CDR2 are SNHLY and FYNNEI. This CDR3 has 15 residues. CDR3 amino acids: CASRMTGYSGNTIYF. The CDR3 nucleotides are TGTGCCAGCAGGATGACAGGGTACTCTGGAAACACCATATATTTT.

This chain links TRBV5-4 with TRBJ2-5; D uncertain. The germline V and J ends were trimmed by 2 bases and 2 bases, with 16 bases remaining between them. CDR3 length: 16 amino acids. The germline V gene encodes CDR1 SGHNT and CDR2 YYREEE (reference sequence). This CDR3 reads CASSLRVNWGQETQYF. For the CDR3, the DNA is TGTGCCAGCAGCTTAAGGGTTAATTGGGGACAAGAGACCCAGTACTTC.

This chain uses TRBV18 with TRBJ1-4; 8 nucleotides match TRBD1. Per the germline V gene, CDR1 is KGHSH and CDR2 is LQKENI. This CDR3 region has 14 residues. Trimming removed 8 bases from V and 10 bases from J; junction bases left unmatched: 12. In nucleotides, the CDR3 is TGTGCCAGCGCGGACAGGGTTCCCCGAGGAAAACTGTTTTTT. Protein sequence: CASADRVPRGKLFF. The variable domain in full, completed from reference TRBV18 and TRBJ1-4, reads NAGVMQNPRHLVRRRGQEARLRCSPMKGHSHVYWYRQLPEEGLKFMVYLQKENIIDESGMPKERFSAEFPKEGPSILRIQQVVRGDSAAYFCASADRVPRGKLFFGSGTQLSVL.

The chain employs TRBV9 and TRBJ2-7; D is possibly TRBD1 or TRBD2 (5 bases each). The germline V gene has CDR1 SGDLS and CDR2 YYNGEE. V was trimmed by 8 bases and J by 0 bases, leaving 18 bases between them. The CDR3 has 15 amino acids. CDR3 in amino acids: CARAVLSGSSYEQYF. In DNA form, the CDR3 reads TGTGCCAGAGCGGTCCTTTCAGGGAGCTCCTACGAGCAGTACTTC.

Only one count was recorded for this clone. The J gene is TRBJ2-7, the V gene TRBV6-1; D gene uncertain. In germline, CDR1 is MNHNS, CDR2 SASEGT. The germline V and J ends were trimmed by 1 base and 0 bases, with 10 bases remaining between them. CDR3 length: 15 residues. The DNA of the CDR3 is TGTGCCAGCAGTGAAGGGGTCTTAAGCTCCTACGAGCAGTACTTC. It is translated as CASSEGVLSSYEQYF.

This clone was recorded once. This chain uses TRBV18 with TRBJ2-2; 11 nucleotides align to TRBD2. CDR1 KGHSH and CDR2 LQKENI come from the germline V gene. The CDR3 sequence is 17 residues long. After removal of 3 bases from V and 4 bases from J, the junction contained 7 bases not matched to a gene. The CDR3 sequence is CASSPPALAGGTGELFF. CDR3 bases: TGTGCCAGCTCACCTCCCGCCCTAGCGGGAGGCACCGGGGAGCTGTTTTTT.

This clone was counted only a few times. The V call is TRBV28, the J call TRBJ1-5; D may be TRBD1 (5 bases). CDR1 is MDHEN, CDR2 SYDVKM, per germline. This CDR3 spans 14 amino acids. V was shortened by 4 bases and J by 0 bases, with 7 bases between the two germline ends. CDR3 sequence reads: CASSWTSSNQPQHF. The CDR3, as DNA: TGTGCCAGCAGTTGGACAAGTAGCAATCAGCCCCAGCATTTT.

V and J are TRBV10-3 and TRBJ1-2; no reliable D call. This CDR3 is built from 12 residues. Germline lookup yields CDR1 ENHRY and CDR2 SYGVKD. Deletions cut 6 bases from V and 6 bases from J, with 11 bases between. The CDR3: CAISLSSDGYTF. For the CDR3, the DNA is TGTGCCATCAGCTTGAGTTCCGATGGCTACACCTTC.

The chain combines TRBV5-4 with TRBJ2-1, with 8 bases identical to TRBD2. Germline CDR1 reads SGHNT; CDR2 reads YYREEE (reference sequence). The CDR3 consists of 16 residues. V was pared by 4 bases and J by 6 bases, with 12 bases of the junction left unmatched. CDR3 nucleotides: TGTGCCAGCAGCCAAACCGGGACTAGGGCCGGCAATGAGCAGTTCTTC. Its translation: CASSQTGTRAGNEQFF.

This clone came up a few times. Other DNA sequences within the sample encode an identical CDR3. The V call is TRBV25-1, the J call TRBJ2-7; 10 bases match TRBD1. The germline CDR1 and CDR2 sequences are MGHDK and SYGVNS. Unmatched junction bases numbered 5, after V lost 3 bases and J lost 3 bases. This CDR3 has 15 residues. The chain's CDR3 is CASSEPGQGIYEQYF. The DNA of the CDR3 is TGTGCCAGCAGTGAGCCGGGACAGGGGATCTACGAGCAGTACTTC.

In regard to this clone: The identical CDR3 is also encoded by other nucleotide sequences in the sample. The V and J genes are TRBV7-9 and TRBJ2-5; TRBD2 matches 7 bases. Germline loops: CDR1 SEHNR, CDR2 FQNEAQ (reference sequence). Losses at the gene ends were 1 base for V and 4 bases for J; bases not matched to a gene: 3. The CDR3 is 14 residues long. CDR3 in DNA: TGTGCCAGCAGCTTAGGCGGGAGTGGAGAGACCCAGTACTTC. It translates to CASSLGGSGETQYF.

The V call is TRBV15, the J call TRBJ1-5; D is unresolved. Trimming left V 4 bases short and J 0 bases short, with 16 bases between. The CDR3 spans 17 residues. Germline V gives CDR1 LNHNV, CDR2 YYDKDF (reference sequence). CDR3 residues: CATSTLGPAYSNQPQHF. Written as DNA, the CDR3 is TGTGCCACCAGCACCCTCGGACCGGCCTATAGCAATCAGCCCCAGCATTTT.